The 6 T cell receptor beta chains presented below share a single source sample, sequenced in a study of cytomegalovirus exposure and HLA in healthy donors. PCR primers comprised 60 Vbeta and 13 Jbeta primers. Only in-frame clones appear in the TCRdb table, and some are missing; sequencing was by immunoSEQ multiplex PCR. The sample has under 200,000 clones, 79% seen once. Source material: PBMCs. These receptors came from a middle-aged woman in good health and CMV-seronegative.

The chain has TRBV7-6 and TRBJ1-1; D is uncertain. From germline, CDR1 is SGHVS and CDR2 FNYEAQ. The CDR3 is 13 residues long. The V gene lost 5 bases and the J gene lost 10 bases, with 17 bases spanning the gap. In DNA form, the CDR3 reads TGTGCCAGCAGCCCGAGGGAGGATATGTCAGCTTTCTTT. The encoded protein is CASSPREDMSAFF.

The chain carries TRBV9 and TRBJ1-4, with D possibly being TRBD1 (5 bases). Per the germline V gene, CDR1 is SGDLS and CDR2 is YYNGEE. Trimming took 0 bases from V and 5 from J, leaving 11 bases between them. This CDR3 spans 15 amino acids. The CDR3 is CASSVGGTLNEKLFF. The CDR3 DNA is TGTGCCAGCAGCGTAGGCGGGACTTTGAATGAAAAACTGTTTTTT.

This chain links TRBV19 with TRBJ2-5; D call uncertain. Germline V gene lookup returns CDR1 LNHDA and CDR2 SQIVND (reference sequence). This CDR3 is built from 12 residues. The ends were cut back, 9 bases at V and 5 bases at J, with 13 bases in the middle. The CDR3, as DNA: TGTGCCAGCTCTGAAGACGGGGAGACCCAGTACTTC. It is translated as CASSEDGETQYF.

This chain links TRBV11-1 with TRBJ2-7; 9 bases fit TRBD1. From germline, CDR1 is SGHAT and CDR2 FQDESV (reference sequence). The junction had 7 bases not matched to a gene; V was cut back by 7 bases and J by 3 bases. The CDR3 runs 14 residues. The CDR3 is CASTIGTGFYEQYF. The CDR3 nucleotides are TGTGCCAGCACCATCGGGACAGGGTTCTACGAGCAGTACTTC.

Comment on this clone: The same CDR3 is also encoded by other DNA sequences in this sample. CDR3 residues: CASSPPGQGYNEQFF. The CDR3, as DNA: TGTGCCAGCTCACCACCGGGACAGGGCTACAATGAGCAGTTCTTC. The rearrangement links TRBV18 to TRBJ2-1; 9 nucleotides line up with TRBD1. The V segment lost 0 bases and the J segment 3 bases; nucleotides outside the gene matches: 0. This CDR3 has 15 residues. Germline V gene lookup returns CDR1 KGHSH and CDR2 LQKENI. The whole variable domain, filled in from reference TRBV18 and TRBJ2-1, reads NAGVMQNPRHLVRRRGQEARLRCSPMKGHSHVYWYRQLPEEGLKFMVYLQKENIIDESGMPKERFSAEFPKEGPSILRIQQVVRGDSAAYFCASSPPGQGYNEQFFGPGTRLTVL.

The chain recombines TRBV5-4 with TRBJ1-2; D ambiguous. V lost 5 bases, J lost 4 bases, and 18 bases lay in between. The CDR3 covers 15 residues. The germline V gene has CDR1 SGHNT and CDR2 YYREEE (reference sequence). The CDR3 DNA reads as TGTGCCAGCAGGTCTGGAGGTGGAGGGATCTATGGCTACACCTTC. Protein sequence: CASRSGGGGIYGYTF.